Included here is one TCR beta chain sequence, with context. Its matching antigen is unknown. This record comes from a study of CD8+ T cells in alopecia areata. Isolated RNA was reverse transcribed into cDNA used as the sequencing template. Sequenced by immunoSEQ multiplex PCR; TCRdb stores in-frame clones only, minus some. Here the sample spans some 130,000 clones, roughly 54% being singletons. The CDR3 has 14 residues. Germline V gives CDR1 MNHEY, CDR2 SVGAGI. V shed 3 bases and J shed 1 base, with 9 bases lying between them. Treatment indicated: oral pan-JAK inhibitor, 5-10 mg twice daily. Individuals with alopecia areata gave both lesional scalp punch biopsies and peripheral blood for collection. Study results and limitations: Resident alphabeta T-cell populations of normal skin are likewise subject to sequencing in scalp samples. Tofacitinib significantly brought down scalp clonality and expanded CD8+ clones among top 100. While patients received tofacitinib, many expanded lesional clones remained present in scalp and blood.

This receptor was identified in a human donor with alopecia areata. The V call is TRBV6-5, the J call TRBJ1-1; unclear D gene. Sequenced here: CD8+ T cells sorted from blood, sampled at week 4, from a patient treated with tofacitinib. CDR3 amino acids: CASSYSYENTEAFF. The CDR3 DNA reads TGTGCCAGCAGTTATTCCTACGAGAACACTGAAGCTTTCTTT.